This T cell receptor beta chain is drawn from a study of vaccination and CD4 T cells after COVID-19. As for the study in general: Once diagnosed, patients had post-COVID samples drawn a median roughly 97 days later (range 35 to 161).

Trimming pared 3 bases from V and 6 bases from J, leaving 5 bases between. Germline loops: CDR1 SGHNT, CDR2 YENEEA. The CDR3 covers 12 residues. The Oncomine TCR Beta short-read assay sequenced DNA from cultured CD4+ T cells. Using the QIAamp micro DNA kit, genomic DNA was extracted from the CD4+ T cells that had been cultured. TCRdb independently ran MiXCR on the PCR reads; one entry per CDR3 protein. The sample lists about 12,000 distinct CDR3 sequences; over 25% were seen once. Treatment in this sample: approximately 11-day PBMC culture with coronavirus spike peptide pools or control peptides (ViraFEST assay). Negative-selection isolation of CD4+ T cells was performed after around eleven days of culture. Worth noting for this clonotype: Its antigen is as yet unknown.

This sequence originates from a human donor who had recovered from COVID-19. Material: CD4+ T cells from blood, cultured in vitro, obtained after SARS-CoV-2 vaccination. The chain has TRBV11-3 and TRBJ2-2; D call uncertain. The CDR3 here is CASSFVSGELFF. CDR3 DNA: TGTGCCAGCAGCTTCGTCTCCGGGGAGCTGTTTTTT. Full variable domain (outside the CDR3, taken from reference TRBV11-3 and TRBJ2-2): EAGVVQSPRYKIIEKKQPVAFWCNPISGHNTLYWYLQNLGQGPELLIRYENEEAVDDSQLPKDRFSAERLKGVDSTLKIQPAELGDSAVYLCASSFVSGELFFGEGSRLTVL.